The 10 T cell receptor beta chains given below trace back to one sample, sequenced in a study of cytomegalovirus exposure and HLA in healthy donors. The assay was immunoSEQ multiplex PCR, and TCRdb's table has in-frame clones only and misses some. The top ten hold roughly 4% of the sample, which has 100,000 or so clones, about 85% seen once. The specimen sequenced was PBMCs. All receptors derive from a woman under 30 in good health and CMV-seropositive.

The CDR3 DNA reads as TGCAGCGTCCTCGGGACAGGGGGTATAGACGAGCAGTACTTC. Translating gives CSVLGTGGIDEQYF. The genes are TRBV29-1 and TRBJ2-7, with 11 positions matching TRBD1. CDR3 size: 14 residues. The germline gives CDR1 SQVTM, CDR2 ANQGSEA. V was clipped by 6 bases and J by 5 bases; unmatched bases: 9.

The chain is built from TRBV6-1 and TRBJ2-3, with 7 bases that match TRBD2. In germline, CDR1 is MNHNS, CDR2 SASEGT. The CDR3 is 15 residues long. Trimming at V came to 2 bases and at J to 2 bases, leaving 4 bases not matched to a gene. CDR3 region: CASSEWGGSTDTQYF. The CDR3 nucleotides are TGTGCCAGCAGTGAATGGGGGGGATCCACAGATACGCAGTATTTT.

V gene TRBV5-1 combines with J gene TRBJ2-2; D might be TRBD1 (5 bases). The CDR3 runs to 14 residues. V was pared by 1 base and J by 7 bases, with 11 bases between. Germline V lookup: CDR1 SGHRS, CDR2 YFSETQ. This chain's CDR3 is CASSLNGHSGELFF. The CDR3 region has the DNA TGCGCCAGCAGCTTGAATGGACACAGCGGGGAGCTGTTTTTT.

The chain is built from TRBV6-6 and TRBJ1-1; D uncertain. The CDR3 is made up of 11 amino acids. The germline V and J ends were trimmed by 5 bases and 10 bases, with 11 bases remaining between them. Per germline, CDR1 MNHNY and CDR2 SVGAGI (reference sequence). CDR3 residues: CASSLTSLAFF. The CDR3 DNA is TGTGCCAGCAGTCTTACTAGTCTAGCTTTCTTT.

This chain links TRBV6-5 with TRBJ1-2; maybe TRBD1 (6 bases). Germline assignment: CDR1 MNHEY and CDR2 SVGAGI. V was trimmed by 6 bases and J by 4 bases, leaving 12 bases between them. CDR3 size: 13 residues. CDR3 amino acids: CASREQGFYGYTF. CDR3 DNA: TGTGCCAGCAGAGAACAGGGATTCTATGGCTACACCTTC.

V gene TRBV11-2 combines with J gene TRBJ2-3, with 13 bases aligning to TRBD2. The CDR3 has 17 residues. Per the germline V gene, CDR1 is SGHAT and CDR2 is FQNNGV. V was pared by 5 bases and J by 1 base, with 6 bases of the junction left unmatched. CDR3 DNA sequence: TGTGCCAGCAGCCTTACTGGGACTAGCGGGGGCACAGATACGCAGTATTTT. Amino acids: CASSLTGTSGGTDTQYF. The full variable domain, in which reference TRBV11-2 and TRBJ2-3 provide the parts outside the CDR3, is EAGVAQSPRYKIIEKRQSVAFWCNPISGHATLYWYQQILGQGPKLLIQFQNNGVVDDSQLPKDRFSAERLKGVDSTLKIQPAKLEDSAVYLCASSLTGTSGGTDTQYFGPGTRLTVL.

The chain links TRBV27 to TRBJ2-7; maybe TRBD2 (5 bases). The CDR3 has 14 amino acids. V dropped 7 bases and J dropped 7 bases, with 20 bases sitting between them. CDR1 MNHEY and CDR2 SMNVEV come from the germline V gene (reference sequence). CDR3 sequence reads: CASTAYQPTGEQYF. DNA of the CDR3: TGTGCCAGCACTGCATATCAACCCACGGGGGAGCAGTACTTC.

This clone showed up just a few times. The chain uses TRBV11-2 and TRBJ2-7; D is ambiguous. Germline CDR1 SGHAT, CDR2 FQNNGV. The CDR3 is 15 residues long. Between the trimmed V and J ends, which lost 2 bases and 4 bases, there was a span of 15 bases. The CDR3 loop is CASSLSHTRHYEQYF. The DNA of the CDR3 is TGTGCCAGCAGCTTAAGTCACACACGTCATTACGAGCAGTACTTC.

DNA of the CDR3: TGCGCCAGCAGCCAGGCACTCCCTGCGGATGGCTACACCTTC. As protein: CASSQALPADGYTF. The chain links TRBV4-1 to TRBJ1-2; D remains ambiguous. The germline CDR1 and CDR2 sequences are MGHRA and YSYEKL. Trimming removed 3 bases at V and 6 bases at J, with 14 bases between. The CDR3 loop spans 14 amino acids.

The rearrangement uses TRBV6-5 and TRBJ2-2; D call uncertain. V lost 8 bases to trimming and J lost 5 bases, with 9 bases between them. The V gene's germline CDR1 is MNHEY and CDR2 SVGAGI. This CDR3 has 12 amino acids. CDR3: CASRVNTGELFF. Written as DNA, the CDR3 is TGTGCCAGCCGGGTTAATACCGGGGAGCTGTTTTTT.